This record covers a single T cell receptor beta chain. This specimen belongs to a study of blood T cells in healthy people across ages. V gave up 0 bases and J gave up 2 bases, with 16 bases separating them. Germline lookup yields CDR1 LGHDT and CDR2 YNNKEL (reference sequence). CDR3 length: 18 amino acids. For the second PCR, which ran for roughly 6 to 12 cycles, a sample-barcoded 5' primer and a J-beta primer mix were used. Every individual sample yielded 2.5 million or more paired-end reads (each containing CDR3). MiXCR was run by TCRdb on the 5' RACE reads, yielding one entry per CDR3 protein. The sample consists of 910,000 or so distinct CDR3 sequences, about 53% of them appearing once.

This clonotype was sampled from a woman aged 60-70 years in good health. V usage is TRBV3-1 and J usage is TRBJ2-2; maybe TRBD2 (6 bases). The sequenced material came from blood. The CDR3 loop is CASSQDGWVAANTGELFF. The CDR3 DNA reads TGTGCCAGCAGCCAAGATGGTTGGGTAGCGGCAAACACCGGGGAGCTGTTTTTT.